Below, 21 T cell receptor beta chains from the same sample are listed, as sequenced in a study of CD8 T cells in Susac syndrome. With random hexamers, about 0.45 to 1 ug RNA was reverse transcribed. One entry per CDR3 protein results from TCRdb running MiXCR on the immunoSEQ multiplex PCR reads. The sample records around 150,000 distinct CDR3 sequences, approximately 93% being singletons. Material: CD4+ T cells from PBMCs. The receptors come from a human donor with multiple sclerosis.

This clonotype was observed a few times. The CDR3 DNA follows: TGCAGCGTTGAGGACTTTCCCTACGAGCAGTACTTC. Its translation: CSVEDFPYEQYF. This chain uses TRBV29-1 with TRBJ2-7; possibly TRBD2 for D (5 bases). The germline V gene encodes CDR1 SQVTM and CDR2 ANQGSEA. V was pared by 3 bases and J by 2 bases, with 8 bases between. The CDR3 sequence is 12 residues long.

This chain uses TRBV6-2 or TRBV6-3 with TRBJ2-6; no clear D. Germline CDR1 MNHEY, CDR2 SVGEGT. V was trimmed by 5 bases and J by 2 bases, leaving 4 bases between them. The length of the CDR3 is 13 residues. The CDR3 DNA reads TGTGCCAGCAGTCCCCCTGGGGCCAACGTCCTGACTTTC. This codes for CASSPPGANVLTF.

The CDR3 bases are TGTGCCACCAGCAGAGACAAAAAGGGGGGTAGGGACTACGAGCAGTACTTC. As protein: CATSRDKKGGRDYEQYF. The V call is TRBV15, the J call TRBJ2-7; D assignment may be TRBD1 or TRBD2 (6 bases each). Germline values: CDR1 LNHNV, CDR2 YYDKDF (reference sequence). V dropped 0 bases and J dropped 3 bases, with 18 bases sitting between them. The CDR3 is 17 residues long.

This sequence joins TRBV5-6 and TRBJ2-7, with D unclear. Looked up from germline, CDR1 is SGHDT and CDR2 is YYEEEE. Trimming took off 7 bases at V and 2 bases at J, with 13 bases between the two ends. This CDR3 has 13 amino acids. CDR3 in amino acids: CASSDEVTYEQYF. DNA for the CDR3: TGTGCCAGCTCCGACGAAGTGACCTACGAGCAGTACTTC.

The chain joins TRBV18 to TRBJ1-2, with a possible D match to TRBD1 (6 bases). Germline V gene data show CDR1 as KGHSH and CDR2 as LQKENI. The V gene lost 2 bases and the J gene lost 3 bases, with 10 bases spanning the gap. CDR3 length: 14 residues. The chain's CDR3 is CASSPTAGDYGYTF. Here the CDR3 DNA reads TGTGCCAGCTCACCAACGGCAGGGGACTATGGCTACACCTTC.

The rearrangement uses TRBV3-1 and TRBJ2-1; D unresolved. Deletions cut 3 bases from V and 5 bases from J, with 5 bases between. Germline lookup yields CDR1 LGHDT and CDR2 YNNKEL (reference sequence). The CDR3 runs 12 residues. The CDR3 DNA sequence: TGTGCCAGCAGCCATATTCACAATGAGCAGTTCTTC. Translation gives CASSHIHNEQFF.

DNA of the CDR3: TGTGCCAGCACCACGGGGGACGCCTCGTCCAATGAGCAGTTCTTC. This gives the protein CASTTGDASSNEQFF. The gene calls are TRBV6-1 and TRBJ2-1, with D possibly matching TRBD2 (6 bases). Deletions cut 7 bases from V and 6 bases from J, with 19 bases between. From germline, CDR1 is MNHNS and CDR2 SASEGT. This CDR3 is built from 15 residues.

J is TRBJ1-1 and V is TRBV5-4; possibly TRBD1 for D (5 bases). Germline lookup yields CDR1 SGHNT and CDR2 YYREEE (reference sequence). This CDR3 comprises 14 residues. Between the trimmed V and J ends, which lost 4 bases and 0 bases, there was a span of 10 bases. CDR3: CASSGDPMNTEAFF. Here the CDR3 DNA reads TGTGCCAGCAGCGGGGACCCAATGAACACTGAAGCTTTCTTT.

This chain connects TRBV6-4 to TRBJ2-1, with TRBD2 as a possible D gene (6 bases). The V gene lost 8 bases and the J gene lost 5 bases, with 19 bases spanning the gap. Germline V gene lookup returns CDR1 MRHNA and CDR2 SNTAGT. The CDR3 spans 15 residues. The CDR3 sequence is CASRSFGTPDNEQFF. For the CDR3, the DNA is TGTGCCAGCCGTTCTTTCGGGACTCCAGACAATGAGCAGTTCTTC.

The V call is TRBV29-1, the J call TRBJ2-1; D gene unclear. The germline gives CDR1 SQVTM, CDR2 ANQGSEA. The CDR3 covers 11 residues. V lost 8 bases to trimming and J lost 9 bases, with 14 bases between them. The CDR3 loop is CSSRVLGEQFF. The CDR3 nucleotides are TGCAGCTCTCGGGTCCTTGGTGAGCAGTTCTTC.

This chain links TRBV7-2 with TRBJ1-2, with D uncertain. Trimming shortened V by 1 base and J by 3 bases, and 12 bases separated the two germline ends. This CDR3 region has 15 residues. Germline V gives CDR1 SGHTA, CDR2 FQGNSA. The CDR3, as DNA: TGTGCCAGCAGCTTAGAGCAGTTGTTCGACTATGGCTACACCTTC. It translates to CASSLEQLFDYGYTF.

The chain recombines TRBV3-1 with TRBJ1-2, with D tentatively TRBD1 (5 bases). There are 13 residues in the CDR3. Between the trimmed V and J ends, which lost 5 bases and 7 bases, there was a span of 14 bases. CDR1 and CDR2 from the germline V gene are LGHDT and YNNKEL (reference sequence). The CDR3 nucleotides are TGTGCCAGCAGCACCCGGGACGCCGGTGGCTACACCTTC. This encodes CASSTRDAGGYTF. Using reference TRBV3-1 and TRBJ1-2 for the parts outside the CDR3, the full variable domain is DTAVSQTPKYLVTQMGNDKSIKCEQNLGHDTMYWYKQDSKKFLKIMFSYNNKELIINETVPNRFSPKSPDKAHLNLHINSLELGDSAVYFCASSTRDAGGYTFGSGTRLTVV.

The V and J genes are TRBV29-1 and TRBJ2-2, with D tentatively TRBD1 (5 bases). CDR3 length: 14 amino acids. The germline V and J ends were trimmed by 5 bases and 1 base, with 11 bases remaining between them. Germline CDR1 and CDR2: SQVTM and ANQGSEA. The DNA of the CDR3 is TGCAGCGTTTCGTGGACACTGAACACCGGGGAGCTGTTTTTT. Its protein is CSVSWTLNTGELFF.

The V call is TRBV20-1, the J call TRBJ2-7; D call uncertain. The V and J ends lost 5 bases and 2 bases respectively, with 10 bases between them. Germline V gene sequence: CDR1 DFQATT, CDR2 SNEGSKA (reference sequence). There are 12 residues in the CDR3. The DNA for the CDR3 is TGCAGTGCTCCCCGACTTCCCTACGAGCAGTACTTC. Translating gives CSAPRLPYEQYF.

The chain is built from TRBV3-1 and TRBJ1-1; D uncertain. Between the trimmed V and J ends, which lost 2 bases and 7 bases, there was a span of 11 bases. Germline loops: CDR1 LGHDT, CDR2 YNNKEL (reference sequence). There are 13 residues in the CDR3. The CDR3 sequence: CASSQKYSGEAFF. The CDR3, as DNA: TGTGCCAGCAGCCAAAAATACAGCGGTGAAGCTTTCTTT.

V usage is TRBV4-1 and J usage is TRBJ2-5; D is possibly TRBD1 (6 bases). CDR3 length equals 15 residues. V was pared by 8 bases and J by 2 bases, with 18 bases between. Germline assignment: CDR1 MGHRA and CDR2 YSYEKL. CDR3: CASQPRDNGQETQYF. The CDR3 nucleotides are TGCGCCAGCCAACCCCGGGACAACGGACAAGAGACCCAGTACTTC.

The CDR3 region is CASSLGPGTRRFDEQFF. The CDR3 DNA reads TGTGCCAGCAGCTTAGGCCCCGGGACTAGAAGGTTCGATGAGCAGTTCTTC. The chain couples TRBV11-2 to TRBJ2-1; 8 bases are a match to TRBD2. Trimming removed 1 base from V and 8 bases from J; junction bases left unmatched: 13. The CDR3 contains 17 residues. Germline V gene sequence: CDR1 SGHAT, CDR2 FQNNGV.

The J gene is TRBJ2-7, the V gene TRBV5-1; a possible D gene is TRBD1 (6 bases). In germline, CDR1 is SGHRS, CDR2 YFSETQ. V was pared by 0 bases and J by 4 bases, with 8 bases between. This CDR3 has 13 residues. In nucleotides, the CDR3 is TGCGCCAGCAGCTTGGATCAGGGGTACGAGCAGTACTTC. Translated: CASSLDQGYEQYF.

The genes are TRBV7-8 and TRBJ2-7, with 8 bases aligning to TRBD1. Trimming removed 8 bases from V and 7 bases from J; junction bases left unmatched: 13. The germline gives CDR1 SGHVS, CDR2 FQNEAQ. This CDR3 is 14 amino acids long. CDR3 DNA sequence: TGTGCCAGCGGCGGACAGGGAAGGGGGACGGAGCAGTACTTC. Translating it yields CASGGQGRGTEQYF. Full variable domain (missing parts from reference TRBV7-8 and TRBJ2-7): GAGVSQSPRYKVAKRGQDVALRCDPISGHVSLFWYQQALGQGPEFLTYFQNEAQLDKSGLPSDRFFAERPEGSVSTLKIQRTQQEDSAVYLCASGGQGRGTEQYFGPGTRLTVT.

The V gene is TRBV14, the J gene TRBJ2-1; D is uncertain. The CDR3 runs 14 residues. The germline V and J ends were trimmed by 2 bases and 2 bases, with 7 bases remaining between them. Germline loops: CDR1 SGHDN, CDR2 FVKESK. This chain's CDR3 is CASSQYRPYNEQFF. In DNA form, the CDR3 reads TGTGCCAGCAGCCAATATCGACCCTACAATGAGCAGTTCTTC. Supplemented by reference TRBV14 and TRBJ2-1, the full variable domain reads EAGVTQFPSHSVIEKGQTVTLRCDPISGHDNLYWYRRVMGKEIKFLLHFVKESKQDESGMPNNRFLAERTGGTYSTLKVQPAELEDSGVYFCASSQYRPYNEQFFGPGTRLTVL.

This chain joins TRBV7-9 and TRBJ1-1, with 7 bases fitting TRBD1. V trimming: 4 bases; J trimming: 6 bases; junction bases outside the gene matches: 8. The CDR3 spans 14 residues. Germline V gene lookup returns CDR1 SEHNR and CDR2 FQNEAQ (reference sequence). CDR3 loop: CASSSGGLSPEAFF. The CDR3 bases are TGTGCCAGCAGCTCAGGGGGGCTCAGCCCTGAAGCTTTCTTT.